The rows below give T cell receptor beta chains drawn from one sample of a study of T-cell memory formation after mild COVID-19. Each CDR3 protein gets one entry after TCRdb re-called the 5' RACE reads with MiXCR. The sample consists of 300,000 to 400,000 distinct CDR3 sequences, 25% to 30% of them appearing once. Sequences were obtained from PBMCs or a T cell subset sorted from them (not recorded which). The receptors derive from an adult woman who had mild COVID-19 (a few samples of this study predate the infection). Cell type and time point are not known. The CDR3 runs from the conserved cysteine through the conserved F or W. Each record gives: J gene, clone size, D gene, V gene, CDR3 DNA, CDR3 protein. The D gene is left open where the match is weak. Only part of the rows carry a size: once, few, many, or a class if the clone is expanded.

j_call: TRBJ2-7
clone_size: NA
d_call: TRBD1
v_call: TRBV5-1
cdr3_nt: TGCGCCAGCAGCTTTTTGGGGACAGGCTACGAGCAGTACTTC
cdr3_aa: CASSFLGTGYEQYF

j_call: TRBJ1-2
clone_size: NA
d_call: NA
v_call: TRBV3-1
cdr3_nt: TGTGCCAGCAGCCAAGATATGGCTAACTATGGCTACACCTTC
cdr3_aa: CASSQDMANYGYTF

j_call: TRBJ1-5
clone_size: few
d_call: NA
v_call: TRBV19
cdr3_nt: TGTGCCAGTAGTATAGGTGGCAGCAATCAGCCCCAGCATTTT
cdr3_aa: CASSIGGSNQPQHF

j_call: TRBJ2-7
clone_size: NA
d_call: TRBD1
v_call: TRBV27
cdr3_nt: TGTGCCAGCAGCCCCGGGACAGGAGAGTACGAGCAGTACTTC
cdr3_aa: CASSPGTGEYEQYF

j_call: TRBJ1-1
clone_size: NA
d_call: NA
v_call: TRBV19
cdr3_nt: TGTGCCAGCCATGACGGAGCCCACAGTTCCGAAGCTTTCTTT
cdr3_aa: CASHDGAHSSEAFF

j_call: TRBJ2-7
clone_size: NA
d_call: NA
v_call: TRBV12-3/TRBV12-4
cdr3_nt: TGTGCCAGCAGTTTGCGTCAGAAAGCCTACGAGCAGTACTTC
cdr3_aa: CASSLRQKAYEQYF

j_call: TRBJ2-6
clone_size: many
d_call: NA
v_call: TRBV4-1
cdr3_nt: TGCGCCAGCAGCCAGGGGGTGACAGGCCTAATGATCTCTGGGGCCAACGTCCTGACTTTC
cdr3_aa: CASSQGVTGLMISGANVLTF

j_call: TRBJ2-2
clone_size: NA
d_call: NA
v_call: TRBV12-3/TRBV12-4
cdr3_nt: TGTGCCAGCAGTTTCAACTACTACACCGGGGAGCTGTTTTTT
cdr3_aa: CASSFNYYTGELFF

j_call: TRBJ2-1
clone_size: NA
d_call: NA
v_call: TRBV11-2
cdr3_nt: TGTGCCAGCAGCCCTCTCCGGGGGCGGAGGGAGCAGTTCTTC
cdr3_aa: CASSPLRGRREQFF

j_call: TRBJ2-1
clone_size: few
d_call: TRBD2
v_call: TRBV27
cdr3_nt: TGTGCCAGCAGTCCGTGGACTAGCGGGAATTACAATGAGCAGTTCTTC
cdr3_aa: CASSPWTSGNYNEQFF

j_call: TRBJ2-7
clone_size: few
d_call: NA
v_call: TRBV18
cdr3_nt: TGTGCCAGCTCACCACCTGAGGGTAGCGCCTACGAGCAGTACTTC
cdr3_aa: CASSPPEGSAYEQYF

j_call: TRBJ2-1
clone_size: few
d_call: NA
v_call: TRBV25-1
cdr3_nt: TGTGCCAGCGGGGTATACAATGAGCAGTTCTTC
cdr3_aa: CASGVYNEQFF

j_call: TRBJ2-1
clone_size: few
d_call: NA
v_call: TRBV3-1
cdr3_nt: TGTGCCAGCAGCCAAGTCCCCCCTGAGCAGTTCTTC
cdr3_aa: CASSQVPPEQFF

j_call: TRBJ2-7
clone_size: few
d_call: TRBD1
v_call: TRBV30
cdr3_nt: TGTGCCTGGACCTCCGGGACAGCCACCTACGAGCAGTACTTC
cdr3_aa: CAWTSGTATYEQYF

j_call: TRBJ1-1
clone_size: NA
d_call: TRBD1
v_call: TRBV20-1
cdr3_nt: TGCAGTGCAATGGACAGGCTTAACACTGAAGCTTTCTTT
cdr3_aa: CSAMDRLNTEAFF

j_call: TRBJ2-1
clone_size: few
d_call: NA
v_call: TRBV7-9
cdr3_nt: TGTGCCAGCAGCCAGGGGTCGGGGGAGTCATACAATGAGCAGTTCTTC
cdr3_aa: CASSQGSGESYNEQFF

j_call: TRBJ2-3
clone_size: few
d_call: TRBD1
v_call: TRBV5-6
cdr3_nt: TGTGCCAGCAGCTTCTTGGGACAGGGAGTAGGCACAGATACGCAGTATTTT
cdr3_aa: CASSFLGQGVGTDTQYF

j_call: TRBJ2-1
clone_size: NA
d_call: NA
v_call: TRBV24-1
cdr3_nt: TGTGCCACCAGTGATTCAAGCCGGGATGAGCAGTTCTTC
cdr3_aa: CATSDSSRDEQFF

j_call: TRBJ2-7
clone_size: few
d_call: TRBD1
v_call: TRBV7-3
cdr3_nt: TGTGCCAGCAGCGACGGACAGGGTCCCTTCTACGAGCAGTACTTC
cdr3_aa: CASSDGQGPFYEQYF

j_call: TRBJ2-7
clone_size: NA
d_call: TRBD1
v_call: TRBV24-1
cdr3_nt: TGTGCCACCAGTGATGAGGAGGGGACAGGGACCTACGAGCAGTACTTC
cdr3_aa: CATSDEEGTGTYEQYF

j_call: TRBJ2-7
clone_size: NA
d_call: NA
v_call: TRBV6-2/TRBV6-3
cdr3_nt: TGTGCCAGCAGACGAGGGGTTGGGCAGTACTTC
cdr3_aa: CASRRGVGQYF

j_call: TRBJ1-1
clone_size: once
d_call: NA
v_call: TRBV24-1
cdr3_nt: TGTGCCACCAGTGATAGGGGAGAAGCTTTCTTT
cdr3_aa: CATSDRGEAFF

j_call: TRBJ2-7
clone_size: many
d_call: TRBD2
v_call: TRBV12-3/TRBV12-4
cdr3_nt: TGTGCCAGCAGGCTGACTAGCGGGAGTTACGAGCAGTACTTC
cdr3_aa: CASRLTSGSYEQYF

j_call: TRBJ2-7
clone_size: few
d_call: NA
v_call: TRBV7-9
cdr3_nt: TGTGCCAGCAGCGCCCGCCCAGGGGAAAGTATCCACGAGCAGTACTTC
cdr3_aa: CASSARPGESIHEQYF

j_call: TRBJ1-1
clone_size: few
d_call: TRBD1
v_call: TRBV5-1
cdr3_nt: TGCGCCAGCAGCTTGGTTCAGGGGGTTTCTGAAGCTTTCTTT
cdr3_aa: CASSLVQGVSEAFF

j_call: TRBJ2-4
clone_size: NA
d_call: TRBD2
v_call: TRBV12-3/TRBV12-4
cdr3_nt: TGTGCCAGCAGTTTCAAATTGAGTAGCGGGAGGGGTAAAAACATTCAGTACTTC
cdr3_aa: CASSFKLSSGRGKNIQYF

j_call: TRBJ2-2
clone_size: NA
d_call: NA
v_call: TRBV24-1
cdr3_nt: TGTGCCACCAGTGAGGGGGTGGCGACGAACACCGGGGAGCTGTTTTTT
cdr3_aa: CATSEGVATNTGELFF

j_call: TRBJ1-6
clone_size: NA
d_call: TRBD1
v_call: TRBV25-1
cdr3_nt: TGTGCCACGACAGGGCTCAATTCACCCCTCCACTTT
cdr3_aa: CATTGLNSPLHF

j_call: TRBJ1-6
clone_size: NA
d_call: TRBD1
v_call: TRBV28
cdr3_nt: TGTGCCAGCAGTTCGGGACAGGGAGGGGAGCCCCTCCACTTT
cdr3_aa: CASSSGQGGEPLHF

j_call: TRBJ2-7
clone_size: few
d_call: NA
v_call: TRBV5-6
cdr3_nt: TGTGCCAGCAGCTCAACCTCTAGGGAGCAGTACTTC
cdr3_aa: CASSSTSREQYF

j_call: TRBJ2-7
clone_size: NA
d_call: NA
v_call: TRBV5-1
cdr3_nt: TGCGCCAGCAGCCTTCATACGAGCGAATACGAGCAGTACTTC
cdr3_aa: CASSLHTSEYEQYF

j_call: TRBJ2-2
clone_size: NA
d_call: NA
v_call: TRBV7-3
cdr3_nt: TGTGCCAGCAGCCAACAGGGTTTGGGCGGGGAGCTGTTTTTT
cdr3_aa: CASSQQGLGGELFF

j_call: TRBJ2-1
clone_size: NA
d_call: NA
v_call: TRBV29-1
cdr3_nt: TGCAGTGGGGGATTCTCCTACAATGAGCAGTTCTTC
cdr3_aa: CSGGFSYNEQFF

j_call: TRBJ2-7
clone_size: few
d_call: NA
v_call: TRBV5-1
cdr3_nt: TGCGCCAGCAGCCTGCCTTCTGGGGGCTCTTACGAGCAGTACTTC
cdr3_aa: CASSLPSGGSYEQYF

j_call: TRBJ2-5
clone_size: NA
d_call: NA
v_call: TRBV15
cdr3_nt: TGTGCCACCAGCAATTCCGAGACCCAGTACTTC
cdr3_aa: CATSNSETQYF

j_call: TRBJ2-7
clone_size: NA
d_call: TRBD1
v_call: TRBV7-3
cdr3_nt: TGTGCCAGCAGCTTGACAGGGGCTCGTGAGCAGTACTTC
cdr3_aa: CASSLTGAREQYF

j_call: TRBJ2-7
clone_size: few
d_call: NA
v_call: TRBV9
cdr3_nt: TGTGCCAGCAGCGTAGGGCCCCAATACGAGCAGTACTTC
cdr3_aa: CASSVGPQYEQYF

j_call: TRBJ2-2
clone_size: few
d_call: NA
v_call: TRBV20-1
cdr3_nt: TGCAGTGCTAGGGAAGGACAGAGAAACACCGGGGAGCTGTTTTTT
cdr3_aa: CSAREGQRNTGELFF

j_call: TRBJ2-1
clone_size: NA
d_call: TRBD2
v_call: TRBV30
cdr3_nt: TGTGCCTGGAGCGGACTAGCGGGAACAAGGAATGAGCAGTTCTTC
cdr3_aa: CAWSGLAGTRNEQFF

j_call: TRBJ2-3
clone_size: NA
d_call: NA
v_call: TRBV15
cdr3_nt: TGTGCCACCAGCAAGCCTAGCGAGTTCACAGATACGCAGTATTTT
cdr3_aa: CATSKPSEFTDTQYF

j_call: TRBJ2-7
clone_size: few
d_call: NA
v_call: TRBV19
cdr3_nt: TGTGCCAGTATGGGAGCCTACGAGCAGTACTTC
cdr3_aa: CASMGAYEQYF

j_call: TRBJ2-3
clone_size: NA
d_call: NA
v_call: TRBV12-3/TRBV12-4
cdr3_nt: TGTGCCAGCAGCCCCTGGACAGCCACAGATACGCAGTATTTT
cdr3_aa: CASSPWTATDTQYF

j_call: TRBJ2-5
clone_size: few
d_call: TRBD2
v_call: TRBV12-3/TRBV12-4
cdr3_nt: TGTGCCAGCAGTCCACCGGGACTAGCGGGAATCGAGACCCAGTACTTC
cdr3_aa: CASSPPGLAGIETQYF

j_call: TRBJ1-2
clone_size: few
d_call: NA
v_call: TRBV6-1
cdr3_nt: TGTGCCAGCACCACCTTCTCTGGGAACCATGGCTACACCTTC
cdr3_aa: CASTTFSGNHGYTF

j_call: TRBJ2-2
clone_size: NA
d_call: NA
v_call: TRBV12-3/TRBV12-4
cdr3_nt: TGTGCCAGCAGTTTTCCCGGGACAATCACCGGGGAGCTGTTTTTT
cdr3_aa: CASSFPGTITGELFF

j_call: TRBJ1-1
clone_size: NA
d_call: NA
v_call: TRBV4-3
cdr3_nt: TGCGCCAGCAGCCAAGGGGCTATGAACACTGAAGCTTTCTTT
cdr3_aa: CASSQGAMNTEAFF

j_call: TRBJ1-2
clone_size: NA
d_call: NA
v_call: TRBV6-5
cdr3_nt: TGTGCCAGCAGTTACTCGATTAAGGGGAACTATGGCTACACCTTC
cdr3_aa: CASSYSIKGNYGYTF

j_call: TRBJ2-7
clone_size: NA
d_call: NA
v_call: TRBV20-1
cdr3_nt: TGCAGTGCACAAGAAGGGGTCTACGAGCAGTACTTC
cdr3_aa: CSAQEGVYEQYF

j_call: TRBJ2-7
clone_size: NA
d_call: NA
v_call: TRBV7-2
cdr3_nt: TGTGCCAGCAGCCGGGCCAACTACGAGCAGTACTTC
cdr3_aa: CASSRANYEQYF

j_call: TRBJ2-3
clone_size: NA
d_call: NA
v_call: TRBV7-3
cdr3_nt: TGTGCCAGCAGCCCGGACTATTCAGATACGCAGTATTTT
cdr3_aa: CASSPDYSDTQYF

j_call: TRBJ1-5
clone_size: few
d_call: NA
v_call: TRBV30
cdr3_nt: TGTGCCTGGAGTGTTATTAGGAGCGGTCAGCCCCAGCATTTT
cdr3_aa: CAWSVIRSGQPQHF

j_call: TRBJ2-7
clone_size: many
d_call: NA
v_call: TRBV7-6
cdr3_nt: TGTGCCAGCAGCTCAGGCGACAGCTACGAGCAGTACTTC
cdr3_aa: CASSSGDSYEQYF

j_call: TRBJ2-1
clone_size: few
d_call: TRBD1
v_call: TRBV7-6
cdr3_nt: TGTGCCAGCAGCTTAGACTCGGGACAGGGTGTGTACAATGAGCAGTTCTTC
cdr3_aa: CASSLDSGQGVYNEQFF

j_call: TRBJ2-7
clone_size: NA
d_call: NA
v_call: TRBV3-1
cdr3_nt: TGTGCCAGCAGCCGAGGGGTGACCTCCTACGAGCAGTACTTC
cdr3_aa: CASSRGVTSYEQYF

j_call: TRBJ1-1
clone_size: NA
d_call: TRBD1
v_call: TRBV5-4
cdr3_nt: TGTGCCAGCAGCCTAGGGACAGGGGGAGGGAGAGAAGCTTTCTTT
cdr3_aa: CASSLGTGGGREAFF